This TCR beta chain was identified during a study of cytomegalovirus exposure and HLA in healthy donors. In germline, CDR1 is SGHTA, CDR2 FQGTGA. V shed 2 bases and J 6 bases; nucleotides not matched to a gene: 4. The CDR3 sequence is 15 residues long. PCR amplification relied on 60 Vbeta primers (plus 13 Jbeta primers). TCRdb's copy holds only in-frame clones and misses some; the assay was immunoSEQ multiplex PCR. The sample carries 150,000 to 200,000 clones, 65% to 80% recorded once. Sequencing was performed on PBMCs. The rearrangement links TRBV7-3 to TRBJ2-2; TRBD1 matches at 9 bases. The TCR sequence derives from a woman aged 50 to 65 in good health and CMV-seropositive. The CDR3 sequence is CASSLGTGTAGELFF. In DNA, the CDR3 is TGTGCCAGCAGCTTAGGGACAGGGACTGCCGGGGAGCTGTTTTTT.